The clone carrying this T cell receptor beta chain was found many times. Its antigen remains unknown. This specimen belongs to a study of T-cell reconstitution after alpha-beta-depleted transplantation in children. Overall study results and limits: There were some patients whose high TCRbeta diversity at day 60 came from surviving recipient T cells and thymic progenitors. Hyperexpanded clones declined; after one year, newly produced T cells mostly supplied diversity.

The CDR3 spans 12 residues. V was clipped by 6 bases and J by 6 bases, with 12 bases between them. Molecular barcoding with unique molecular identifiers was used for the TCRbeta library. TCRdb used MiXCR to reprocess the PCR reads, holding one entry per CDR3 protein. The table records about 300,000 distinct CDR3 sequences, 10% of them present only once. The sample here was PBMCs, taken before TCRalphabeta/CD19-depleted stem cell transplant. This TCR came from a boy younger than two with acute myeloid leukemia, due to receive a stem cell transplant. V gene TRBV12-3 or TRBV12-4 combines with J gene TRBJ2-7, with D unresolved. The CDR3 region is CASSPSGPEQYF. The DNA for the CDR3 is TGTGCCAGCAGCCCGAGTGGTCCCGAGCAGTACTTC.